A selection of T cell receptor beta chains follows, all from one sample in a study of T-cell memory formation after mild COVID-19. MiXCR, applied by TCRdb to the 5' RACE reads, yields one record per CDR3 protein. The sample yields approximately 400,000 distinct CDR3 sequences, roughly 18% seen once. Sequenced: PBMCs or a T cell subset sorted from them (not recorded which). All receptors derive from a man aged 18 to 30 who had mild COVID-19 (a few samples of this study predate the infection). Cell type and time point are not known. CDR3s include the opening cysteine and the closing phenylalanine or tryptophan. Each record gives: J gene, V gene, D gene, clone size, CDR3 protein, CDR3 DNA. A D gene is named only where the DNA matches it firmly. Only part of the rows carry a size: once, few, many, or a class if the clone is expanded.

TRBJ2-3,TRBV20-1,TRBD1,-,CSAEKRQGEDTQYF,TGCAGTGCGGAAAAACGACAGGGCGAGGATACGCAGTATTTT
TRBJ1-5,TRBV4-3,-,-,CASSQDSGLNQPQHF,TGCGCCAGCAGCCAAGATTCGGGACTCAATCAGCCCCAGCATTTT
TRBJ2-7,TRBV24-1,TRBD1,-,CATSEGQGDKQYF,TGTGCCACCAGTGAAGGACAGGGGGATAAGCAGTACTTC
TRBJ2-6,TRBV5-1,-,-,CASSIRGSGANVLTF,TGCGCCAGCAGCATCCGGGGCTCTGGGGCCAACGTCCTGACTTTC
TRBJ1-2,TRBV5-6,-,-,CASSLSHGYGYTF,TGTGCCAGCAGCTTATCGCACGGCTATGGCTACACCTTC
TRBJ1-3,TRBV10-3,-,-,CAMRDGSSGNTIYF,TGTGCCATGAGGGACGGAAGCTCTGGAAACACCATATATTTT
TRBJ2-2,TRBV5-1,TRBD1,few,CASSMDRVGELFF,TGCGCCAGCAGCATGGACAGGGTCGGGGAGCTGTTTTTT
TRBJ1-2,TRBV12-3/TRBV12-4,TRBD1,-,CASRLTGGTGGYTF,TGTGCCAGCAGACTCACAGGGGGCACAGGAGGCTACACCTTC
TRBJ2-3,TRBV29-1,TRBD2,few,CSVEGGLVTDTQYF,TGCAGCGTTGAAGGGGGACTAGTCACAGATACGCAGTATTTT
TRBJ2-5,TRBV19,TRBD1,-,CASQGEWETQYF,TGTGCCAGTCAGGGGGAGTGGGAGACCCAGTACTTC
TRBJ2-5,TRBV4-3,-,few,CASSQDSSPHEAFQETQYF,TGCGCCAGCAGCCAAGACTCTAGCCCTCATGAAGCGTTCCAAGAGACCCAGTACTTC